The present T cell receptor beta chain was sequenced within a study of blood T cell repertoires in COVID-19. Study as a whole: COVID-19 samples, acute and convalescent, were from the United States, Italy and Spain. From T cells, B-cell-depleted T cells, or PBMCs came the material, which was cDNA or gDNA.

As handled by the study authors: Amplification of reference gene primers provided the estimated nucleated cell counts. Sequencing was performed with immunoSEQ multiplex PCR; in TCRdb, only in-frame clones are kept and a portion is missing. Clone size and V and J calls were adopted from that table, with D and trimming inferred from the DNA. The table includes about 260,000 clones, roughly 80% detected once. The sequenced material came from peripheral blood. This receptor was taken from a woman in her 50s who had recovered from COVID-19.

The CDR3 reads CASSRTGGAVGELFF. CDR3 coding DNA: TGTGCCAGCAGCCGGACAGGGGGCGCGGTCGGGGAGCTGTTTTTT. The chain recombines TRBV14 with TRBJ2-2; TRBD1 aligns across 11 bases. Germline CDR1 reads SGHDN; CDR2 reads FVKESK. Trimming took 4 bases from V and 7 from J; bases not matched to a gene: 5. The CDR3 sequence is 15 residues long.